Following are 12 T cell receptor beta chains from one sample sequenced in a study of cytomegalovirus exposure and HLA in healthy donors. Use of 60 Vbeta and 13 Jbeta primers characterized the PCR. Generated by immunoSEQ multiplex PCR, the TCRdb table keeps only in-frame clones and is missing some. This sample has about 200,000 clones; 60% to 80% occur once, and the top ten carry roughly 3%. Sequencing was performed on PBMCs. The receptors come from a woman under 40 in good health and CMV-seronegative.

The genes are TRBV25-1 and TRBJ1-2; D may be TRBD1 (6 bases). V lost 2 bases to trimming and J lost 5 bases, with 12 bases between them. The CDR3 length is 14 residues. CDR1 is MGHDK, CDR2 SYGVNS, per germline. In nucleotides, the CDR3 is TGTGCCAGCAGTGAAGCGGGGGGGCCTTATGGCTACACCTTC. As protein: CASSEAGGPYGYTF.

This chain links TRBV7-9 with TRBJ2-7; 9 bases agree with TRBD2. This CDR3 is built from 12 residues. From germline, CDR1 is SEHNR and CDR2 FQNEAQ (reference sequence). Losses at the gene ends were 3 bases for V and 6 bases for J; bases not matched to a gene: 0. CDR3 DNA sequence: TGTGCCAGCAGCTTTAGCGGGAGCGAGCAGTACTTC. Residues: CASSFSGSEQYF.

This clone has just one count. The chain carries TRBV27 and TRBJ2-7, with TRBD1 matching over 10 bases. V shed 1 base and J 3 bases; nucleotides not matched to a gene: 3. Germline V gene lookup returns CDR1 MNHEY and CDR2 SMNVEV (reference sequence). This CDR3 has 15 amino acids. The chain's CDR3 is CASSLLGQGRYEQYF. CDR3 nucleotide sequence: TGTGCCAGCAGTTTATTGGGACAGGGGCGCTACGAGCAGTACTTC.

This clone was detected a few times. The chain joins TRBV5-8 to TRBJ2-5; weak D call: TRBD1 (6 bases). The assigned J gene may be wrong: the sequence end matches TRBJ2-7 better. The CDR3 has 12 residues. Germline loops: CDR1 SGHTS, CDR2 YDEGEE. The CDR3: CASSWDNYEQYF. DNA of the CDR3: TGTGCCAGCAGCTGGGACAACTACGAGCAGTACTTC.

Comments on this clone: An end of the junction differs from the germline gene, which may be a read error. The V and J genes are TRBV29-1 and TRBJ1-2; tentatively, D is TRBD1 (5 bases). CDR1 and CDR2 from the germline V gene are SQVTM and ANQGSEA. This CDR3 comprises 13 residues. Written as DNA, the CDR3 is TGCAGCGTTGACTTGGACATAAACTATGGCTACCCCTTC. Its translation: CSVDLDINYGYPF.

The chain recombines TRBV13 with TRBJ1-2; possibly TRBD1 for D (6 bases). The CDR3 is 15 residues long. Deletions cut 3 bases from V and 6 bases from J, with 17 bases between. Germline V gene data show CDR1 as PRHDT and CDR2 as FYEKMQ (reference sequence). CDR3 sequence (DNA): TGTGCCAGCAGCTTGAGGGGGTTCGCTGATAATGGCTACACCTTC. Protein sequence: CASSLRGFADNGYTF.

This chain uses TRBV28 with TRBJ2-7; 8 bases map to TRBD2. Germline V gene sequence: CDR1 MDHEN, CDR2 SYDVKM. Trimming removed 5 bases from V and 4 bases from J; junction bases left unmatched: 4. This CDR3 is 13 amino acids long. The CDR3 here is CASSLRGGYEQYF. CDR3 nucleotide sequence: TGTGCCAGCAGTCTCCGGGGGGGGTACGAGCAGTACTTC.

The J gene is TRBJ2-7, the V gene TRBV30, with D tentatively TRBD1 (5 bases). Germline V gene lookup returns CDR1 GTSNPN and CDR2 SVGIG (reference sequence). The ends were cut back, 3 bases at V and 4 bases at J, with 16 bases in the middle. The CDR3 consists of 14 residues. CDR3 amino acids: CAWSRGQGSYEQYF. The CDR3 DNA reads as TGTGCCTGGAGCCGCGGCCAGGGTTCATACGAGCAGTACTTC.

The chain uses TRBV19 and TRBJ2-1; D possibly corresponds to TRBD2 (5 bases). Germline CDR1 and CDR2: LNHDA and SQIVND (reference sequence). V lost 1 base and J lost 0, with 7 bases in between. This CDR3 region has 15 residues. CDR3 loop: CASSIAGYSYNEQFF. The CDR3 bases are TGTGCCAGTAGTATAGCGGGGTACTCCTACAATGAGCAGTTCTTC.

The chain is built from TRBV27 and TRBJ1-1; 8 positions match TRBD1. This CDR3 comprises 14 residues. Trimming removed 2 bases from V and 4 bases from J; junction bases left unmatched: 3. Per germline, CDR1 MNHEY and CDR2 SMNVEV (reference sequence). The CDR3 coding sequence is TGTGCCAGCAGTTTACGGACAGGGCCCACTGAAGCTTTCTTT. Translating gives CASSLRTGPTEAFF.

The chain couples TRBV25-1 to TRBJ1-6; the D gene is possibly TRBD1 (6 bases). The CDR3 contains 14 residues. Looked up from germline, CDR1 is MGHDK and CDR2 is SYGVNS. Trimming stripped 2 bases from V and 10 bases from J, with 12 bases between. CDR3 sequence reads: CASSESTGNSPLHF. CDR3 sequence (DNA): TGTGCCAGCAGTGAAAGTACAGGGAACTCACCCCTCCACTTT.

The chain employs TRBV23-1 and TRBJ2-7, with a weak D call TRBD2 (6 bases). TRBV23-1 is an ORF, and what it does is uncertain. The V gene lost 0 bases and the J gene lost 7 bases, with 10 bases spanning the gap. This CDR3 contains 13 residues. The CDR3 bases are TGCGCCAGCAGTCAATCGAGGAGGGAAGAGCAGTACTTC. Its translation: CASSQSRREEQYF.